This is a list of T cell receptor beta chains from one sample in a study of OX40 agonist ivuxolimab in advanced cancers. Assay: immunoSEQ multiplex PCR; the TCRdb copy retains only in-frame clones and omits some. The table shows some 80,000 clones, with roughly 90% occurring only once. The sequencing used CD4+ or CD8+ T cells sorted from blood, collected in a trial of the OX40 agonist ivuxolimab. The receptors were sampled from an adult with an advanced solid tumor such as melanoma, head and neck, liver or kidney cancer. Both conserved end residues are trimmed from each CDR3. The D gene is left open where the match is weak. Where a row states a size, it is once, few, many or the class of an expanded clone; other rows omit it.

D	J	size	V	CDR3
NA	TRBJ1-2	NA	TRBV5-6	ASSFGGGSSYGYT
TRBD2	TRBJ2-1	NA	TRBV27	ASSLLLAGMNEQF
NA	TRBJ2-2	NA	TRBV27	ASSPGTTPGTGELF
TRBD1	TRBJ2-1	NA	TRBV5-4	ASSFWTGGNEQF
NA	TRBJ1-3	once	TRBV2	ASSEGWGAGNTIY
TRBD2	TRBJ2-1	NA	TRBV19	ASSIGPAGFGYNEQF
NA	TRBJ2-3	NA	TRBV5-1	ASSLKSSLLPDTQY
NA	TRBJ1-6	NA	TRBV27	ASSFKTENNSPLH
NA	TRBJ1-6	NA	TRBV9	ASSPGGGVNSPLH
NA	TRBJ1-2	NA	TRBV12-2	ASRLDAMTNYGYT
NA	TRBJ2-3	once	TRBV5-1	ASSNRGDTQY
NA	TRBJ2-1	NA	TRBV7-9	ASSSRTSHNEQF
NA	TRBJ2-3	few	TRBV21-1	ASSTPGLRTDTQY
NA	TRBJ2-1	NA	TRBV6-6	ASSYVGPREQF
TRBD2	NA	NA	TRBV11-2	ASSLGDISGGTSIYEQY
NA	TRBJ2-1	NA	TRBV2	ASSEVTLALSSYNEQF
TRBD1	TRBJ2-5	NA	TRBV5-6	ASSLGTGVRKETQY
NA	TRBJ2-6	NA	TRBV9	ASSGSGPSGANVLT
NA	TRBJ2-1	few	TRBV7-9	ASSSTILGAAHRDEQF
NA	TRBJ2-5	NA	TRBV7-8	ASSWRTQETQY
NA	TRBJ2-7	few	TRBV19	ASRSSGEQY
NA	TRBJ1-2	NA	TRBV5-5	ASSSTSADNYGYT
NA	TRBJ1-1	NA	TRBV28	ASREGTEAF
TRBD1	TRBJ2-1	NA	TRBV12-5	ASDNTGDPNEQF
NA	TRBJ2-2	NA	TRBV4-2	ASSQEQYGANTGELF
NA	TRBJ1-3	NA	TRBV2	ASSEEAGTLGAGNTIY
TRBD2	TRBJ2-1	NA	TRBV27	ASSFLGGGGNEQF
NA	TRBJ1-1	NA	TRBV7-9	ASSSLVGGPAAF
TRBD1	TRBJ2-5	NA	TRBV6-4	ASSDGTGGAETQY
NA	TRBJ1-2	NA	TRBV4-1	ASSQESGYGYT
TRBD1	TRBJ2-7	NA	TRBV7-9	ASSSVTGGLYEQY
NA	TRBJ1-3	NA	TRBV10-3	AGEAPASGNTIY
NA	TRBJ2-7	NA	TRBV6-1	ASSEALGGSEQY
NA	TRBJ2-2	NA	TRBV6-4	ASSDTSTGELF
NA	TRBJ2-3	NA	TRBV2	ASISGGLQSTDTQY
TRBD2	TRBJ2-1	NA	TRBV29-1	SVYPGGGSNEQF
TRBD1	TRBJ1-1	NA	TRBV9	ASSAWTGNTEAF
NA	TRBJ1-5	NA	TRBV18	ASSPIRNQPQH
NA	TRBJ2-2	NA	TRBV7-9	ASSLALGGTGELF
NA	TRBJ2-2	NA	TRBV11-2	ASSLRGADTGELF
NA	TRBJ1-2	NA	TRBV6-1	ASSEEWASGYGYT
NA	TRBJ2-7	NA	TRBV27	ASSFGSGPYEQY
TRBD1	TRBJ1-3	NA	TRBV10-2	ASSPRTGAPGNTIY
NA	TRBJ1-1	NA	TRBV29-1	SVEEPMNTEAF
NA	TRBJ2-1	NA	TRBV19	ASSIAPAGDEQF
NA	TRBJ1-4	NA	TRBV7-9	ASSDRDRDISLTEKLF
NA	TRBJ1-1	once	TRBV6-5	ASSEILEEAF
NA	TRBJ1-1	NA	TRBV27	ASSLWENTEAF
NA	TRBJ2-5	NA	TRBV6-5	ASSPGTEQETQY
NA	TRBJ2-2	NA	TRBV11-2	ASSFVRGQLTGELF
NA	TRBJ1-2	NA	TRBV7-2	ASSGGEGGGYGYT